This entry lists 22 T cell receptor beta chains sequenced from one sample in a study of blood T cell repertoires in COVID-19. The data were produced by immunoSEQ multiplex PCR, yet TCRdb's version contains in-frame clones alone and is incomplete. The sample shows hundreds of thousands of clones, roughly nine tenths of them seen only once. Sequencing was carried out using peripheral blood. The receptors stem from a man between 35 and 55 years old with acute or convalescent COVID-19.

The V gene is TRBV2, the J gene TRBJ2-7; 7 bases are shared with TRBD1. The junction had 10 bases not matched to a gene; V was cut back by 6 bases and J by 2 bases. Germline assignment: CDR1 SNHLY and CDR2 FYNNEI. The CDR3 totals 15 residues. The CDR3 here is CASSRTDRAAYEQYF. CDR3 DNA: TGTGCCAGCAGCCGGACCGACAGGGCAGCCTACGAGCAGTACTTC. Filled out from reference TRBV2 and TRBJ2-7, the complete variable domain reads EPEVTQTPSHQVTQMGQEVILRCVPISNHLYFYWYRQILGQKVEFLVSFYNNEISEKSEIFDDQFSVERPDGSNFTLKIRSTKLEDSAMYFCASSRTDRAAYEQYFGPGTRLTVT.

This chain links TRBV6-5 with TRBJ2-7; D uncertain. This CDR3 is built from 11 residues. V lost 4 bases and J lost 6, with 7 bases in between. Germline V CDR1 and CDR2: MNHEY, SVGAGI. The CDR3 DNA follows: TGTGCCAGCAGTTCCCGTCGCGAGCAGTACTTC. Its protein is CASSSRREQYF.

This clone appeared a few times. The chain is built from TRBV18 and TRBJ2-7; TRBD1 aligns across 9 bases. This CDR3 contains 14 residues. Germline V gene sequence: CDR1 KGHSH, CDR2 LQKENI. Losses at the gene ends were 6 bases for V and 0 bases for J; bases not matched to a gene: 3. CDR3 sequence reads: CASSTGGASYEQYF. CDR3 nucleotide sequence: TGTGCCAGCTCCACAGGGGGCGCCTCCTACGAGCAGTACTTC.

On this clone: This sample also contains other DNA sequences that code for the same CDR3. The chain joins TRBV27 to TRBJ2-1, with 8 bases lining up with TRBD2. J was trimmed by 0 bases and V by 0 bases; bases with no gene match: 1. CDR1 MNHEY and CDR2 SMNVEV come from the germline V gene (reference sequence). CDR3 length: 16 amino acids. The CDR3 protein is CASSLSGTSSYNEQFF. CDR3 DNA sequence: TGTGCCAGCAGTTTATCCGGGACTAGCTCCTACAATGAGCAGTTCTTC.

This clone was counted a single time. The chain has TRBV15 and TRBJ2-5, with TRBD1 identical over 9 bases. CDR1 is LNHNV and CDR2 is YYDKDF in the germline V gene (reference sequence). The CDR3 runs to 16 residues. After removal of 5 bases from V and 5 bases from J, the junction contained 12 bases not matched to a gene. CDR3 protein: CATSGRDRDLRETQYF. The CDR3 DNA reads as TGTGCCACCAGCGGCCGGGACAGGGATTTGAGGGAGACCCAGTACTTC.

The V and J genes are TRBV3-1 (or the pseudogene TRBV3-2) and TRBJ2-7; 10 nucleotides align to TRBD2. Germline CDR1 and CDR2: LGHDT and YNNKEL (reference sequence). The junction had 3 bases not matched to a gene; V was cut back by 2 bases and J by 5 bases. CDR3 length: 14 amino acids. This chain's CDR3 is CASSQLAGADEQYF. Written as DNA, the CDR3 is TGTGCCAGCAGCCAACTAGCGGGAGCAGACGAGCAGTACTTC.

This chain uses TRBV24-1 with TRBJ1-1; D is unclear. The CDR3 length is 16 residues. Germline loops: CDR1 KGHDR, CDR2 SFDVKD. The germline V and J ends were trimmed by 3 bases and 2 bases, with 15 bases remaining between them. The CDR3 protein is CATSDLPGRFNTEAFF. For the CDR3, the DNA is TGTGCCACCAGTGATCTCCCGGGGAGGTTCAACACTGAAGCTTTCTTT.

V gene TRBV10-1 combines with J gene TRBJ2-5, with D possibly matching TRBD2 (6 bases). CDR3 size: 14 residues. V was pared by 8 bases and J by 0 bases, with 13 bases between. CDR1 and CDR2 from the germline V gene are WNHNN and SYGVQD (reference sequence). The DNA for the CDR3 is TGCGCCAGCTCGCTGGGGGGAGACCAAGAGACCCAGTACTTC. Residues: CASSLGGDQETQYF.

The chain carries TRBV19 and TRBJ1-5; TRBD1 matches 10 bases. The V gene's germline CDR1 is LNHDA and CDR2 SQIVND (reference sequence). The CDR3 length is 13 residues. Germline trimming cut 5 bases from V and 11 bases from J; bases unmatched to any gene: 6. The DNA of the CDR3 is TGTGCCAGTAGTTATGGGGACAGGGGAGCCCAGCATTTT. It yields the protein CASSYGDRGAQHF.

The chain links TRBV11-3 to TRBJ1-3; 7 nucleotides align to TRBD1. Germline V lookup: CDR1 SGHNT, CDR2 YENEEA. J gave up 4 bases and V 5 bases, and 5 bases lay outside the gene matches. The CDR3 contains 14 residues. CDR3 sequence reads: CASSLGTAGNTIYF. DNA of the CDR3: TGTGCCAGCAGCCTAGGGACAGCCGGAAACACCATATATTTT.

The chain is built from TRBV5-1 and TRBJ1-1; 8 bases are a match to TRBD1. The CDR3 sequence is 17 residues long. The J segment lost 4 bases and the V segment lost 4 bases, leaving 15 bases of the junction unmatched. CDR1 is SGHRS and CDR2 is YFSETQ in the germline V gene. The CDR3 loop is CASSAYPPGQGGTEAFF. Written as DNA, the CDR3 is TGCGCCAGCAGCGCGTACCCGCCCGGACAGGGTGGCACTGAAGCTTTCTTT.

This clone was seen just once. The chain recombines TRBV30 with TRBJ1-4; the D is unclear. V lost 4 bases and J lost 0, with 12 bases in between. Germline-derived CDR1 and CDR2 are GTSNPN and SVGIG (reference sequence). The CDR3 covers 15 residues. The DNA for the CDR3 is TGTGCCTGGACATCTCACAGCCCAACTAATGAAAAACTGTTTTTT. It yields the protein CAWTSHSPTNEKLFF.

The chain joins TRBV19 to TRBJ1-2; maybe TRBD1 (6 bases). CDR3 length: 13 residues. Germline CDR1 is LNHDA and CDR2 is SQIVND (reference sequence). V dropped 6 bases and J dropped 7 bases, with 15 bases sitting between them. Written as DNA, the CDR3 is TGTGCCAGTAGCCCGGCTGGGGGCGGTGGCTACACCTTC. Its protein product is CASSPAGGGGYTF.

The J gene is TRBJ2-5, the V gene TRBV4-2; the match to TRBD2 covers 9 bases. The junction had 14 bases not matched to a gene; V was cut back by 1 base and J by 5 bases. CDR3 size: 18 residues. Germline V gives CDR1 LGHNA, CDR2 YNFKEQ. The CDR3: CASSQGPPTGLAWETQYF. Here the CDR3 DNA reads TGTGCCAGCAGCCAAGGGCCTCCGACCGGACTAGCGTGGGAGACCCAGTACTTC.

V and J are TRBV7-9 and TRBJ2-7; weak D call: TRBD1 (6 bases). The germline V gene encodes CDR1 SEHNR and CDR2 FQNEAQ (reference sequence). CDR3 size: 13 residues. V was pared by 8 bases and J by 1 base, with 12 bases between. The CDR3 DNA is TGTGCCAGCGCGGCAGGGGTTTCCTACGAGCAGTACTTC. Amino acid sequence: CASAAGVSYEQYF.

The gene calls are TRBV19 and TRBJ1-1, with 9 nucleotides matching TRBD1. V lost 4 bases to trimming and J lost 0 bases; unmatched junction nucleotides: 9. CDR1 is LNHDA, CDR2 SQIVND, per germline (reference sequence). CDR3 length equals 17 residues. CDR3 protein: CASSTERQGVLNTEAFF. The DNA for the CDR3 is TGTGCCAGTAGTACGGAGAGACAGGGGGTCTTGAACACTGAAGCTTTCTTT.

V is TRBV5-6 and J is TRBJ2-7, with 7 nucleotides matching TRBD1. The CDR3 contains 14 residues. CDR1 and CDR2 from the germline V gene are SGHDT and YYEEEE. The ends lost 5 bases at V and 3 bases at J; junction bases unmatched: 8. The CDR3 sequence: CASRTGTVDYEQYF. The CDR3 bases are TGTGCCAGCAGGACAGGGACAGTGGACTACGAGCAGTACTTC. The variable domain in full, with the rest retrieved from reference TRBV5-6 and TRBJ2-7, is DAGVTQSPTHLIKTRGQQVTLRCSPKSGHDTVSWYQQALGQGPQFIFQYYEEEERQRGNFPDRFSGHQFPNYSSELNVNALLLGDSALYLCASRTGTVDYEQYFGPGTRLTVT.

DNA for the CDR3: TGCGCCAGCGGACAGTTGGGTGAGCAGTTCTTC. Amino acid sequence: CASGQLGEQFF. The rearrangement joins TRBV5-1 to TRBJ2-1, with D perhaps matching TRBD1 (6 bases). Germline CDR1 and CDR2: SGHRS and YFSETQ. The CDR3 is 11 amino acids. Trimming stripped 7 bases from V and 9 bases from J, with 11 bases between.

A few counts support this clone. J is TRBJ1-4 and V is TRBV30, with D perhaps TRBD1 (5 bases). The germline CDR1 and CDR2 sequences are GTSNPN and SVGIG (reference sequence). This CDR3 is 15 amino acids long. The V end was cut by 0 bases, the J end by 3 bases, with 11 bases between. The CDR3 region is CAWSVQVSSNEKLFF. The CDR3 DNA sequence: TGTGCCTGGAGTGTACAGGTCAGCTCTAATGAAAAACTGTTTTTT.

In DNA, the CDR3 is TGCGCCAGCAGCTTGGTGCCGGACAGCGGAAACACCATATATTTT. Encoded protein: CASSLVPDSGNTIYF. V and J are TRBV5-1 and TRBJ1-3, with D tentatively TRBD1 (6 bases). The V end was cut by 0 bases, the J end by 4 bases, with 11 bases between. This CDR3 has 15 amino acids. Germline lookup yields CDR1 SGHRS and CDR2 YFSETQ.

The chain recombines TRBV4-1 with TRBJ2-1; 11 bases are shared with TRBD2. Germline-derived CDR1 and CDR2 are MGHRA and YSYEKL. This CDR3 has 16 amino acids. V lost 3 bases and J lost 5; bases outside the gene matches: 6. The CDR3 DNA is TGCGCCAGCAGCCAGGTAGCGGGGGGGCCCAACAATGAGCAGTTCTTC. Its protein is CASSQVAGGPNNEQFF.

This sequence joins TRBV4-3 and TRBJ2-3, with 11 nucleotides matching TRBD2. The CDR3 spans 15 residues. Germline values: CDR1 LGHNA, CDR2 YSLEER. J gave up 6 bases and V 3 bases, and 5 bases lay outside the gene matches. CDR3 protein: CASSQGTSGEDTQYF. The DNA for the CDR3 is TGCGCCAGCAGCCAGGGGACTAGCGGAGAGGATACGCAGTATTTT.